This entry concerns a single T cell receptor beta chain. This specimen belongs to a study of blood T cell repertoires in COVID-19. Study context: Donors in the United States, Italy and Spain gave samples during acute or convalescent COVID-19.

Germline CDR1 is SGHTA and CDR2 is FQGNSA. Trimming stripped 7 bases from V and 5 bases from J, with 17 bases between. The CDR3 length is 14 residues. Per the original methods: Amplification of reference gene primers was used by the study to estimate nucleated cell counts. The table came from immunoSEQ multiplex PCR; TCRdb's copy has only in-frame clones and leaves some out. That table furnishes V, J and clone size, whereas the DNA furnished D and trimming. The table shows roughly 42,000 clones, with approximately 90% occurring only once. This chain links TRBV7-2 with TRBJ1-2; no reliable D call. The source is a human donor in a cohort sampled during active COVID-19. The sequenced sample was peripheral blood. DNA of the CDR3: TGTGCCAGCAATACGCCCTTTAGAGGTTATGGCTACACCTTC. Its translation is CASNTPFRGYGYTF.